This TCR beta chain was retrieved from a study of blood T cell repertoires in COVID-19. Study summary: Sample material is recorded as cDNA or gDNA derived from T cells, B-cell-depleted T cells, or PBMCs.

Using immunoSEQ multiplex PCR, the repertoire was profiled, and TCRdb retains in-frame clones only, with some absent. This table holds 150,000 to 200,000 clones, approximately 86% found once. The CDR3 has 17 residues. The ends lost 0 bases at V and 5 bases at J; junction bases unmatched: 10. Germline CDR1 reads ENHRY; CDR2 reads SYGVKD. This clonotype originated in a woman older than 75 in a cohort sampled during active or convalescent COVID-19. V usage is TRBV10-3 and J usage is TRBJ2-1, with 7 nucleotides matching TRBD2. Sample: peripheral blood. The CDR3 reads CAISESGTGGGDNEQFF. CDR3 nucleotide sequence: TGTGCCATCAGTGAGTCAGGAACGGGAGGCGGGGACAATGAGCAGTTCTTC.